Presented here are 21 T cell receptor beta chains from one specimen sequenced in a study of control samples from healthy donors and cancer patients. Clones were sequenced by immunoSEQ multiplex PCR, and TCRdb holds only the in-frame ones, with some missing. The sample lists roughly 150,000 clones; about 86% were seen once. Sequencing input: blood. The receptors shown here come from a man younger than 30 in good health.

This clone was detected only once. The rearrangement links TRBV5-1 to TRBJ2-1; unclear D gene. V gave up 4 bases and J gave up 7 bases, with 9 bases separating them. The CDR3 runs 12 residues. Germline CDR1 reads SGHRS; CDR2 reads YFSETQ. In DNA, the CDR3 is TGCGCCAGCAGCCTCGGACGAAATGAGCAGTTCTTC. Translation gives CASSLGRNEQFF.

The chain employs TRBV7-2 and TRBJ2-2, with 7 bases that match TRBD2. CDR3 length: 18 amino acids. Germline V gene lookup returns CDR1 SGHTA and CDR2 FQGNSA. V dropped 0 bases and J dropped 1; count of bases not matched to a gene: 8. CDR3 nucleotide sequence: TGTGCCAGCAGCTTAGCAGGTCCGGGCGGGGGGAACACCGGGGAGCTGTTTTTT. This gives the protein CASSLAGPGGGNTGELFF.

The gene calls are TRBV14 and TRBJ2-1, with a weak D call TRBD2 (5 bases). V was pared by 1 base and J by 7 bases, with 8 bases between. This CDR3 has 13 residues. Germline loops: CDR1 SGHDN, CDR2 FVKESK. CDR3 bases: TGTGCCAGCAGCCAAGCCGGGGTTAATGAGCAGTTCTTC. It is translated as CASSQAGVNEQFF. The full variable domain, with the rest looked up from reference TRBV14 and TRBJ2-1, is EAGVTQFPSHSVIEKGQTVTLRCDPISGHDNLYWYRRVMGKEIKFLLHFVKESKQDESGMPNNRFLAERTGGTYSTLKVQPAELEDSGVYFCASSQAGVNEQFFGPGTRLTVL.

Only a few counts were recorded for this clone. This chain joins TRBV6-2 or TRBV6-3 and TRBJ2-7; 7 bases are a match to TRBD2. Germline CDR1 is MNHEY and CDR2 is SVGEGT. There are 15 residues in the CDR3. V lost 4 bases and J lost 2; bases outside the gene matches: 8. The CDR3, as DNA: TGTGCCAGCAGTTTGGAAGCGGGGATAACCTACGAGCAGTACTTC. Residues: CASSLEAGITYEQYF.

This rearrangement joins TRBV5-1 to TRBJ2-5, with 16 bases fitting TRBD2. V was pared by 4 bases and J by 5 bases, with 11 bases of the junction left unmatched. The CDR3 totals 18 residues. The V gene's germline CDR1 is SGHRS and CDR2 YFSETQ. The CDR3 DNA reads as TGCGCCAGCAGCATCACCGGGACTAGCGGGGGGGCATGGGAGACCCAGTACTTC. This translates into CASSITGTSGGAWETQYF.

The chain couples TRBV16 to TRBJ2-3, with D maybe TRBD1 (5 bases). CDR1 is KGHSY and CDR2 is FQNENV in the germline V gene. The V end lost 3 bases, the J end lost 2 bases, and 12 bases lay between the germline ends. The CDR3 totals 15 residues. The CDR3, as DNA: TGTGCCAGCAGCCATTCGACAGTGAACACAGATACGCAGTATTTT. Its translation: CASSHSTVNTDTQYF.

In nucleotides, the CDR3 is TGTGCCAGCAGTTTCGGGACATACAATGAGCAGTTCTTC. Residues: CASSFGTYNEQFF. V usage is TRBV27 and J usage is TRBJ2-1; TRBD1 might be the D (6 bases). Deletions cut 3 bases from V and 4 bases from J, with 7 bases between. The V gene's germline CDR1 is MNHEY and CDR2 SMNVEV (reference sequence). The CDR3 is 13 residues long.

V is TRBV6-5 and J is TRBJ2-1; D call uncertain. Trimming pared 0 bases from V and 7 bases from J, leaving 7 bases between. Germline assignment: CDR1 MNHEY and CDR2 SVGAGI. The CDR3 covers 13 residues. The CDR3 nucleotides read TGTGCCAGCAGTTACTCGTCAGGTAATGAGCAGTTCTTC. Protein product: CASSYSSGNEQFF.

This clone was found once. This chain joins TRBV2 and TRBJ2-5; the D gene is possibly TRBD1 (7 bases). There are 15 residues in the CDR3. Trimming removed 7 bases from V and 4 bases from J, with 19 bases in between. Germline V gene lookup returns CDR1 SNHLY and CDR2 FYNNEI. The CDR3 sequence is CASTPGGTVGETQYF. The CDR3 DNA follows: TGTGCCAGCACCCCAGGGGGGACGGTGGGAGAGACCCAGTACTTC.

This chain joins TRBV2 and TRBJ2-2; possible D gene TRBD1, 6 bases. The germline CDR1 and CDR2 sequences are SNHLY and FYNNEI. Trimming pared 6 bases from V and 1 base from J, leaving 9 bases between. The CDR3 spans 14 residues. This CDR3 is CASRKGQNTGELFF. The CDR3 DNA reads as TGTGCCAGCAGGAAGGGACAGAACACCGGGGAGCTGTTTTTT. Supplemented by reference TRBV2 and TRBJ2-2, the full variable domain reads EPEVTQTPSHQVTQMGQEVILRCVPISNHLYFYWYRQILGQKVEFLVSFYNNEISEKSEIFDDQFSVERPDGSNFTLKIRSTKLEDSAMYFCASRKGQNTGELFFGEGSRLTVL.

This clone was counted a single time. The rearrangement links TRBV2 to TRBJ1-1, with 12 bases identical to TRBD1. The germline V gene encodes CDR1 SNHLY and CDR2 FYNNEI. This CDR3 is built from 15 residues. The junction had 8 bases not matched to a gene; V was cut back by 8 bases and J by 4 bases. The CDR3 spells CASQGTGGLRTEAFF. CDR3 nucleotides: TGTGCCAGCCAAGGGACAGGGGGCTTGCGCACTGAAGCTTTCTTT.

The gene calls are TRBV4-2 and TRBJ2-7; 11 nucleotides line up with TRBD2. Germline assignment: CDR1 LGHNA and CDR2 YNFKEQ. J was trimmed by 6 bases and V by 1 base; bases with no gene match: 8. The CDR3 is 16 amino acids. The CDR3 spells CASSQVLTSGGFEQYF. The CDR3 nucleotides read TGTGCCAGCAGCCAAGTTCTCACTAGCGGGGGTTTCGAGCAGTACTTC.

The chain links TRBV27 to TRBJ2-7, with a possible D match to TRBD1 (6 bases). Per germline, CDR1 MNHEY and CDR2 SMNVEV (reference sequence). V lost 4 bases, J lost 4 bases, and 17 bases lay in between. CDR3 length: 15 residues. The CDR3 protein is CASSSNKGVGYEQYF. For the CDR3, the DNA is TGTGCCAGCAGTTCTAATAAGGGGGTAGGGTACGAGCAGTACTTC.

CDR3 region: CASSQDRGGGGYEQYF. The CDR3 DNA reads as TGTGCCAGCAGCCAAGATCGGGGAGGGGGCGGATACGAGCAGTACTTC. The rearrangement links TRBV3-1 (or the pseudogene TRBV3-2) to TRBJ2-7, with D perhaps matching TRBD1 or TRBD2 (7 bases each). The CDR3 spans 16 residues. Trimming removed 0 bases at V and 4 bases at J, with 16 bases between. Per the germline V gene, CDR1 is LGHDT and CDR2 is YNNKEL (reference sequence).

The chain employs TRBV3-1 (or the pseudogene TRBV3-2) and TRBJ1-2; tentative D call: TRBD1 (5 bases). V lost 1 base to trimming and J lost 5 bases, with 14 bases between them. The CDR3 is made up of 15 amino acids. Germline CDR1 reads LGHDT; CDR2 reads YNNKEL (reference sequence). The CDR3 sequence is CASSQAPRQPYGYTF. The CDR3 coding sequence is TGTGCCAGCAGCCAAGCCCCGAGACAGCCTTATGGCTACACCTTC.

V and J are TRBV28 and TRBJ1-4; 8 bases align to TRBD1. The CDR3 is 17 amino acids. The junction had 17 bases not matched to a gene; V was cut back by 7 bases and J by 7 bases. CDR1 is MDHEN, CDR2 SYDVKM, per germline. CDR3 loop: CASTLLGDAGGGEKLFF. The CDR3 DNA is TGTGCCAGCACCCTACTGGGGGACGCAGGGGGCGGTGAAAAACTGTTTTTT.

This clone was observed a handful of times. The J gene is TRBJ2-7, the V gene TRBV7-9, with a possible D match to TRBD1 (6 bases). V shed 5 bases and J shed 2 bases, with 19 bases lying between them. This CDR3 spans 16 amino acids. CDR1 is SEHNR and CDR2 is FQNEAQ in the germline V gene (reference sequence). The CDR3 DNA reads as TGTGCCAGCAGCACGACAACCGGGACACTGGCCTACGAGCAGTACTTC. Its translation: CASSTTTGTLAYEQYF.

This clone was detected only once. V gene TRBV21-1 combines with J gene TRBJ2-5. TRBV21-1 counts as a pseudogene. There are 13 residues in the CDR3. CDR3 protein: CASSKVRRKTQYF. DNA of the CDR3: TGTGCCAGCAGCAAAGTTAGACGGAAGACCCAGTACTTC.

The chain has TRBV4-1 and TRBJ2-1; D remains ambiguous. The CDR3 length is 12 residues. The V end lost 5 bases, the J end lost 10 bases, and 12 bases lay between the germline ends. In germline, CDR1 is MGHRA, CDR2 YSYEKL. The CDR3 DNA follows: TGCGCCAGCAGCTCAACACAAAGGGAGCAGTTCTTC. Translated: CASSSTQREQFF.

J is TRBJ2-3 and V is TRBV7-3, with D tentatively TRBD1 (6 bases). The CDR3 is 16 residues long. Trimming stripped 3 bases from V and 8 bases from J, with 21 bases between. The germline gives CDR1 SGHTA, CDR2 FQGTGA. The CDR3 sequence: CASSLLPGSQGTTQYF. For the CDR3, the DNA is TGTGCCAGCAGCTTGTTACCTGGGAGCCAGGGGACTACGCAGTATTTT.

The DNA of the CDR3 is TGCGCCAGCAGCCCAGGGGGAGGAAACACCATATATTTT. Encoded protein: CASSPGGGNTIYF. The V gene is TRBV10-2, the J gene TRBJ1-3; TRBD1 aligns across 7 bases. The germline gives CDR1 WSHSY, CDR2 SAAADI. The CDR3 has 13 amino acids. J was trimmed by 4 bases and V by 6 bases; bases with no gene match: 3.